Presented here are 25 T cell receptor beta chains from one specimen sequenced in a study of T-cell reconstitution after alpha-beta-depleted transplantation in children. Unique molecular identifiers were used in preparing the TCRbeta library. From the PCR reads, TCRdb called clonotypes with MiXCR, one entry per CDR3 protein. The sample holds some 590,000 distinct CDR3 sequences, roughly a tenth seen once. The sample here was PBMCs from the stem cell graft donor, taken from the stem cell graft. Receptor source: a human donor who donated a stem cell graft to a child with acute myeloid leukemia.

CDR3 DNA: TGCAGTGCTAAAGGACAGGGGGCGCGTGAGCAGTACTTC. Its translation: CSAKGQGAREQYF. The chain joins TRBV20-1 to TRBJ2-7, with TRBD1 matching over 11 bases. Trimming at V came to 4 bases and at J to 7 bases, leaving 6 bases not matched to a gene. This CDR3 has 13 residues. The germline V gene encodes CDR1 DFQATT and CDR2 SNEGSKA (reference sequence).

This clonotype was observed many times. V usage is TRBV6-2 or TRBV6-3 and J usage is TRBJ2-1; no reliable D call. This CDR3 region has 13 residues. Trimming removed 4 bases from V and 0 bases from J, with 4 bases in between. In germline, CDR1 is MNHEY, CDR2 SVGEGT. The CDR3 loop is CASSSDSYNEQFF. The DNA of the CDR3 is TGTGCCAGCAGTTCCGACTCCTACAATGAGCAGTTCTTC.

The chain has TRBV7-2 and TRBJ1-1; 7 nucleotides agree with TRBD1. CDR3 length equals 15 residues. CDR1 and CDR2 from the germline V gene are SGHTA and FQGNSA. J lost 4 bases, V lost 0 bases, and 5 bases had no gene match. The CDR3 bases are TGTGCCAGCAGCTTAGCCCCAGGGGGGCTCACTGAAGCTTTCTTT. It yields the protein CASSLAPGGLTEAFF.

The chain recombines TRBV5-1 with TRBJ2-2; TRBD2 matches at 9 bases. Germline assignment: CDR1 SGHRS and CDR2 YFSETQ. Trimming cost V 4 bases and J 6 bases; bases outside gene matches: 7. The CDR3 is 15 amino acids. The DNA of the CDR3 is TGCGCCAGCAGCCCTGCTAGCGGGACTTCCGGGGAGCTGTTTTTT. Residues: CASSPASGTSGELFF.

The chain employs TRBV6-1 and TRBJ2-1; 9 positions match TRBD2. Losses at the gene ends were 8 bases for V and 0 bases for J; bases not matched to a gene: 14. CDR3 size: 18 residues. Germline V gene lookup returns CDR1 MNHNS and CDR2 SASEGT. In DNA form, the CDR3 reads TGTGCCAGCTCCGGCGGGAGGGCCCTTTATATCTCCTACAATGAGCAGTTCTTC. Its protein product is CASSGGRALYISYNEQFF.

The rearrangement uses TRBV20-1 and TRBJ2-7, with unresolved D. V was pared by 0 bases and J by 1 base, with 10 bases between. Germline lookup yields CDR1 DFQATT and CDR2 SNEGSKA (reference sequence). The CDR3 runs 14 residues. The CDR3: CSARDIEDSYEQYF. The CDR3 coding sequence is TGCAGTGCTAGAGATATAGAGGATTCCTACGAGCAGTACTTC.

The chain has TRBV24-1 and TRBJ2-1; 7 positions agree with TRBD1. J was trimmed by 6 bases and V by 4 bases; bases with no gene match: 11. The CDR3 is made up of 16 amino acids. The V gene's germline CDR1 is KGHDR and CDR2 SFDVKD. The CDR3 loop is CATSDPGAGGPNEQFF. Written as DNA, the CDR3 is TGTGCCACCAGTGACCCTGGTGCAGGGGGTCCCAATGAGCAGTTCTTC.

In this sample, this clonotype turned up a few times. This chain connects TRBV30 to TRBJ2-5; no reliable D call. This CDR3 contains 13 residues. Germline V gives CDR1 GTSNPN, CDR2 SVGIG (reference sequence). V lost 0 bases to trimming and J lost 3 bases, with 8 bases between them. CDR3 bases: TGTGCCTGGAGTGTCAGCGAGAAAGAGACCCAGTACTTC. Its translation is CAWSVSEKETQYF. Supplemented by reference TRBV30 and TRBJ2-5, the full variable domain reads SQTIHQWPATLVQPVGSPLSLECTVEGTSNPNLYWYRQAAGRGLQLLFYSVGIGQISSEVPQNLSASRPQDRQFILSSKKLLLSDSGFYLCAWSVSEKETQYFGPGTRLLVL.

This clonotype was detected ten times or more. In DNA form, the CDR3 reads TGTGCCAACTCATGCACAGATACGCAGTATTTT. Its translation: CANSCTDTQYF. J is TRBJ2-3 and V is TRBV28; no clear D. V was cut by 10 bases and J by 1 base, with 6 bases left in between. CDR1 and CDR2 (germline): MDHEN, SYDVKM. This CDR3 is built from 11 residues.

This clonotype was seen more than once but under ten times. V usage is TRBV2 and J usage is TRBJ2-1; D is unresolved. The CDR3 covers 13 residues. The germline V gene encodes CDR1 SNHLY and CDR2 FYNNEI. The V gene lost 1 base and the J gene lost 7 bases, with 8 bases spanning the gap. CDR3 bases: TGTGCCAGCAGTGAAGGGGATTATAATGAGCAGTTCTTC. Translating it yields CASSEGDYNEQFF.

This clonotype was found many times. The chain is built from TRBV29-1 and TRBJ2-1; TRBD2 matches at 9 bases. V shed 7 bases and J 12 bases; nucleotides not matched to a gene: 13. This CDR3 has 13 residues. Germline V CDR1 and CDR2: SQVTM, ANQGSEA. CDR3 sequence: CSAGPGLAVGQFF. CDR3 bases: TGCAGCGCGGGCCCGGGACTAGCCGTTGGGCAGTTCTTC.

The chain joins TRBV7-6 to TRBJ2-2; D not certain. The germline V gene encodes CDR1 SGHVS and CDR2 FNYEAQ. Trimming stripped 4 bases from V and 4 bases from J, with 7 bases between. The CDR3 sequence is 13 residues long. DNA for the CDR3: TGTGCCAGCAGCTCGTCAGCCACCGGGGAGCTGTTTTTT. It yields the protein CASSSSATGELFF.

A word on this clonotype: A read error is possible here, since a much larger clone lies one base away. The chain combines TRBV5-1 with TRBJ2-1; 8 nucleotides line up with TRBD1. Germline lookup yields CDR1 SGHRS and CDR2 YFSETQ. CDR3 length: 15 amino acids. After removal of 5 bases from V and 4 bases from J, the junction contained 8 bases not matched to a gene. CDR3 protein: CASRTGQGVYNEQFF. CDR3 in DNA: TGCGCCAGCAGGACTGGACAGGGAGTGTACAATGAGCAGTTCTTC.

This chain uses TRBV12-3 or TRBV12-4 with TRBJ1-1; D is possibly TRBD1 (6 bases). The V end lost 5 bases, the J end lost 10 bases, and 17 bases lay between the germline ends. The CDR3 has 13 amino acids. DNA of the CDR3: TGTGCCAGCAGTCCCGGGGCGGGGGGCGCAGCTTTCTTT. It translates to CASSPGAGGAAFF.

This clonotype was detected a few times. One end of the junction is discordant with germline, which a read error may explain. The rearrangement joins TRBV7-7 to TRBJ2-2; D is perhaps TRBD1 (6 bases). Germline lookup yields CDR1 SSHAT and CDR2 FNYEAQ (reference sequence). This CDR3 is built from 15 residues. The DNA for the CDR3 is TGTGCTAGCAGCTCCGCAGGGACAACTACCGGGGAGCTGTTTTTT. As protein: CASSSAGTTTGELFF.

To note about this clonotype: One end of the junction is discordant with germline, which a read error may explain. The CDR3 coding sequence is TGTGACAGCTATTTGTCCGGGACCTCACCCCTCCACTTT. It is translated as CDSYLSGTSPLHF. This chain links TRBV6-6 with TRBJ1-6; tentatively, D is TRBD1 (5 bases). The CDR3 contains 13 residues. The germline V gene has CDR1 MNHNY and CDR2 SVGAGI (reference sequence).

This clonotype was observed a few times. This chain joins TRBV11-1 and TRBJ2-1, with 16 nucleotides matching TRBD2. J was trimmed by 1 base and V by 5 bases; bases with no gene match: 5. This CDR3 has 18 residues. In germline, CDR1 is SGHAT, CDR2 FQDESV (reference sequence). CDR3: CASSQGLAGGPSYNEQFF. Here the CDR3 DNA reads TGTGCCAGCAGCCAGGGACTAGCGGGAGGGCCGTCCTACAATGAGCAGTTCTTC.

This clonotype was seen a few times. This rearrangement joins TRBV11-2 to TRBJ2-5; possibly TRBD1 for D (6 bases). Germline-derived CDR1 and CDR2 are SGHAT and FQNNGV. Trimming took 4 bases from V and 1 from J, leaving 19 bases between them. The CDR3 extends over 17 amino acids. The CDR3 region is CASSSLAARQAQETQYF. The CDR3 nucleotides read TGTGCCAGCAGCTCTTTGGCGGCCCGACAGGCCCAAGAGACCCAGTACTTC.

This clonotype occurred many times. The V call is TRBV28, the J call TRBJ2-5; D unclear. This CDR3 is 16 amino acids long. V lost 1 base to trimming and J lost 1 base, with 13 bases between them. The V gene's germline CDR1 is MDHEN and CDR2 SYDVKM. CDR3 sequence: CASSLSNPTAQETQYF. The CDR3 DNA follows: TGTGCCAGCAGTTTATCCAACCCTACGGCCCAAGAGACCCAGTACTTC.

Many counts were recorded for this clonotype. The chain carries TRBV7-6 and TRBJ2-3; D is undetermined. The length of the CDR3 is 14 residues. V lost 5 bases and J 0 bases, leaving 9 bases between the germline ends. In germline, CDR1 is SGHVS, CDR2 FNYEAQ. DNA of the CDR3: TGTGCCAGCAGCCCTCGATCTAGCACAGATACGCAGTATTTT. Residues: CASSPRSSTDTQYF.

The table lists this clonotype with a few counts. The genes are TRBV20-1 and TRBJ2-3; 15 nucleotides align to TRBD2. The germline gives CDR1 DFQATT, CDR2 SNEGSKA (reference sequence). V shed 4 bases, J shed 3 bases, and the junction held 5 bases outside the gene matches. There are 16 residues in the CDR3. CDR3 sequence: CSATRTSGRGTDTQYF. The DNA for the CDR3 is TGCAGTGCTACCCGGACTAGCGGGAGGGGGACAGATACGCAGTATTTT.

CDR3: CASSLGQPNEKLFF. CDR3 bases: TGCGCCAGCAGCTTGGGCCAGCCTAATGAAAAACTGTTTTTT. The chain is built from TRBV5-1 and TRBJ1-4, with unresolved D. V was pared by 0 bases and J by 3 bases, with 6 bases between. Germline CDR1 and CDR2: SGHRS and YFSETQ. The CDR3 contains 14 residues. Full variable domain (missing parts from reference TRBV5-1 and TRBJ1-4): KAGVTQTPRYLIKTRGQQVTLSCSPISGHRSVSWYQQTPGQGLQFLFEYFSETQRNKGNFPGRFSGRQFSNSRSEMNVSTLELGDSALYLCASSLGQPNEKLFFGSGTQLSVL.

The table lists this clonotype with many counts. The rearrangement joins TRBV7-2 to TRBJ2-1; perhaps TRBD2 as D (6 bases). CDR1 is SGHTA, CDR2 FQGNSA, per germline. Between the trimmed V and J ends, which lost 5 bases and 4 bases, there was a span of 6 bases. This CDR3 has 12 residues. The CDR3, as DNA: TGTGCCAGCAGCGGGGGGTACAATGAGCAGTTCTTC. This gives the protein CASSGGYNEQFF.

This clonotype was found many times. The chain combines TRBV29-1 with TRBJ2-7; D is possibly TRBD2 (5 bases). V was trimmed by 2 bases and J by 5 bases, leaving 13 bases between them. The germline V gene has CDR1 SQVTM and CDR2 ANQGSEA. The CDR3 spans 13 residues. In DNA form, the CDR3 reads TGCAGCGTTGAAATGGAGGTCCCCCACGAGCAGTACTTC. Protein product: CSVEMEVPHEQYF.

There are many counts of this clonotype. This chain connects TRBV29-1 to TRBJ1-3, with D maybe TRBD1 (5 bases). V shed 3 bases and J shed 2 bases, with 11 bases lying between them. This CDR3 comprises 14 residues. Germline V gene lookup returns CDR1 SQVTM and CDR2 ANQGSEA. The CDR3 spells CSVDGREAGNTIYF. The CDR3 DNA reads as TGCAGCGTTGACGGCAGGGAGGCTGGAAACACCATATATTTT.